This T cell receptor (beta chain) was sequenced in a study of molecular identifiers for immune sequencing clone quantification. Looking at the study overall: Naive CD8 cell RNA, from 20,000 or 100,000 cells, was split five ways in replicates, with four sequenced. Study outcomes and limitations: Barcodes shared by identical TCR molecules could lead to underestimated sizes of highly expanded clones. In naive cells, under 1% of molecules belonged to clones above 20 RNA copies, against over 97% in effector cells.

This CDR3 contains 15 residues. The germline CDR1 and CDR2 sequences are SGDLS and YYNGEE. The J segment lost 2 bases and the V segment lost 0 bases, leaving 1 base of the junction unmatched. TCRdb reanalysed the PCR reads using MiXCR and keeps one entry per CDR3 protein. The sample has nearly 8,500 distinct CDR3 sequences, around a third seen once; the top ten hold more than 5%. This clonotype showed up just a few times. Its antigen is undetermined. This chain links TRBV9 with TRBJ2-1, with 8 bases identical to TRBD2. The clonotype was recovered from a human donor in good health. Some libraries in this study had Jurkat cell RNA spiked in. Sequencing used naive CD8+ T cells from blood, with Jurkat cell RNA spiked in. Subset denoted: FACS-sorted CD8+CD4-CCR7+CD45RA+ naive T cells. CDR3: CASSVGGLAYNEQFF. As DNA, the CDR3 is TGTGCCAGCAGCGTAGGGGGACTAGCCTACAATGAGCAGTTCTTC.